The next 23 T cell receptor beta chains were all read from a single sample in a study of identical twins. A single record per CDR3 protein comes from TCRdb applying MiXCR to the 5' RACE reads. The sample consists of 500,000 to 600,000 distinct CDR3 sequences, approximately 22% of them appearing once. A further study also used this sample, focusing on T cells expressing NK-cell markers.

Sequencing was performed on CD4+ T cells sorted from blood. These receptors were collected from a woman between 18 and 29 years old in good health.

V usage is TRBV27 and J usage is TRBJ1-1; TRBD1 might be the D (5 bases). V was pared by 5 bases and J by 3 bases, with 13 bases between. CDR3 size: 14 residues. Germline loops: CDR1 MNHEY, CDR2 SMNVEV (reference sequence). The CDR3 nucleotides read TGTGCCAGCAGTCCCCGGGGGAGGGACACTGAAGCTTTCTTT. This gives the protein CASSPRGRDTEAFF.

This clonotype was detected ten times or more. Here the CDR3 reads CSAGRMNYGYTF. CDR3 DNA: TGCAGTGCGGGACGGATGAACTATGGCTACACCTTC. This chain uses TRBV20-1 with TRBJ1-2; the D gene is possibly TRBD1 (5 bases). From germline, CDR1 is DFQATT and CDR2 SNEGSKA (reference sequence). V gave up 6 bases and J gave up 2 bases, with 10 bases separating them. The CDR3 has 12 residues.

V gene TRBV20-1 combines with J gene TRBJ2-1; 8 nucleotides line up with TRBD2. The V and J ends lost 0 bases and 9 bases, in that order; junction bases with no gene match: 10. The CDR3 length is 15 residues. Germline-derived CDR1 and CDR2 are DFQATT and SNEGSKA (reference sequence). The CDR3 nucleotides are TGCAGTGCTAGAGATCGGCCAGCGGGAGTAAGTGAGCAGTTCTTC. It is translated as CSARDRPAGVSEQFF.

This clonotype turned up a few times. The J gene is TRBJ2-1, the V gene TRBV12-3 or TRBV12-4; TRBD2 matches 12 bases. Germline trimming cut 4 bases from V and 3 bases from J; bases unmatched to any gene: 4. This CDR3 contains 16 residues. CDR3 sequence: CASSSLAGGGYNEQFF. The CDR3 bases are TGTGCCAGCAGTTCCCTAGCGGGGGGGGGCTACAATGAGCAGTTCTTC.

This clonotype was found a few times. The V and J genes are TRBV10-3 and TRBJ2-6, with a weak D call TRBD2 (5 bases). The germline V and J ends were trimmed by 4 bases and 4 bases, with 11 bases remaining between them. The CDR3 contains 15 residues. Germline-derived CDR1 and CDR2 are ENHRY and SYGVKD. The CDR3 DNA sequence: TGTGCCATCAGTGGTCCGGGGTCAGGGGCCAACGTCCTGACTTTC. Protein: CAISGPGSGANVLTF.

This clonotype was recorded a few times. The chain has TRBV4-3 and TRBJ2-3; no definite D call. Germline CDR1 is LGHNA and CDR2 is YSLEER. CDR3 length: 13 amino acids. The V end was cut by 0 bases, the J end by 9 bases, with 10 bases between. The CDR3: CASSQDPMATQYF. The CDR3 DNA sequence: TGCGCCAGCAGCCAAGATCCGATGGCAACGCAGTATTTT.

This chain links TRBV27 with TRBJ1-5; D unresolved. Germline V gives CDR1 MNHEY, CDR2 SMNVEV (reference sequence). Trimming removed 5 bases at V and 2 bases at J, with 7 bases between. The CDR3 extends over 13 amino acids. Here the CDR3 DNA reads TGTGCCAGCAGTCCCAAAGGCAATCAGCCCCAGCATTTT. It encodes CASSPKGNQPQHF.

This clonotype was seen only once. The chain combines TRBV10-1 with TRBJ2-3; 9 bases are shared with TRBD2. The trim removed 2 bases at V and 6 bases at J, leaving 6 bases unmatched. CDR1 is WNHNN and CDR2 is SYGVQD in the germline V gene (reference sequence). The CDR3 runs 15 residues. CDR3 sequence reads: CASSEGASGVDTQYF. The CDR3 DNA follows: TGCGCCAGCAGTGAGGGGGCTAGCGGGGTCGATACGCAGTATTTT.

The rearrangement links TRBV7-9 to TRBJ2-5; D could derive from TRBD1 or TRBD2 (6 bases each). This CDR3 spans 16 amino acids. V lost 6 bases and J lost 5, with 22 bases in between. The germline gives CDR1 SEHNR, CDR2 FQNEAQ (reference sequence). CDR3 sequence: CASRSDRGLSAETQYF. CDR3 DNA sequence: TGTGCCAGCAGATCCGACCGGGGGCTTTCGGCGGAGACCCAGTACTTC.

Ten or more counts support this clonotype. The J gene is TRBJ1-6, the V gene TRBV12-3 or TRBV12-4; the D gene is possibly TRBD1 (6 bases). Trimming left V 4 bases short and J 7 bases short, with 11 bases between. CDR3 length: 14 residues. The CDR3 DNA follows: TGTGCCAGCAGTTCCGGGACAAAGAATTCACCCCTCCACTTT. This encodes CASSSGTKNSPLHF.

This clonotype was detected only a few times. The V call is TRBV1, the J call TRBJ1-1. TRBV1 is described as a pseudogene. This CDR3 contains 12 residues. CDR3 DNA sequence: TGCACCAGCAGTAAGACCGGTACTGAAGCTTTCTTT. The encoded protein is CTSSKTGTEAFF.

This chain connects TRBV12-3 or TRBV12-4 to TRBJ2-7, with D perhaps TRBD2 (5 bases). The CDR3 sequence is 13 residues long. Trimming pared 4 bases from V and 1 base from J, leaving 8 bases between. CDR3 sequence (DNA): TGTGCCAGCAGTTCAGACTATTCCTACGAGCAGTACTTC. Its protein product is CASSSDYSYEQYF.

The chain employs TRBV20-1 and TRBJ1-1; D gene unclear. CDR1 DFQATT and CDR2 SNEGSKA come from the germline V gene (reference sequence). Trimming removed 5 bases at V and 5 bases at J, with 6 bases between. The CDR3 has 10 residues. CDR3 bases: TGCAGTGCTCGGGCGACTGAAGCTTTCTTT. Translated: CSARATEAFF.

Written as DNA, the CDR3 is TGTGCCACCAGCCGTTCCGGGGGACCCGGGAGTGCAGATACGCAGTATTTT. Amino acids: CATSRSGGPGSADTQYF. The V gene is TRBV15, the J gene TRBJ2-3; D might be TRBD2 (6 bases). This CDR3 spans 17 amino acids. CDR1 and CDR2 (germline): LNHNV, YYDKDF (reference sequence). V lost 5 bases and J lost 4, with 22 bases in between. The variable domain in full, with the rest retrieved from reference TRBV15 and TRBJ2-3, is DAMVIQNPRYQVTQFGKPVTLSCSQTLNHNVMYWYQQKSSQAPKLLFHYYDKDFNNEADTPDNFQSRRPNTSFCFLDIRSPGLGDTAMYLCATSRSGGPGSADTQYFGPGTRLTVL.

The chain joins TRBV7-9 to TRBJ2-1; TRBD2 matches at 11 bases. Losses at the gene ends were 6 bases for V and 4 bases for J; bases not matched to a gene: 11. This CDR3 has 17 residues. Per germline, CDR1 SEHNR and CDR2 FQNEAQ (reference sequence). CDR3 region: CASSPEGGTSGYNEQFF. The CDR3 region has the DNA TGTGCCAGCAGTCCAGAAGGTGGGACTAGCGGTTACAATGAGCAGTTCTTC. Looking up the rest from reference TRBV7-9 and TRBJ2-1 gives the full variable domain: DTGVSQNPRHKITKRGQNVTFRCDPISEHNRLYWYRQTLGQGPEFLTYFQNEAQLEKSRLLSDRFSAERPKGSFSTLEIQRTEQGDSAMYLCASSPEGGTSGYNEQFFGPGTRLTVL.

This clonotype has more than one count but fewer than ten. The CDR3 DNA is TGTGCCAGCACCAACAGGAACACCGGGGAGCTGTTTTTT. It codes for CASTNRNTGELFF. This rearrangement joins TRBV7-2 to TRBJ2-2; no definite D call. CDR1 is SGHTA and CDR2 is FQGNSA in the germline V gene. CDR3 length: 13 residues. V dropped 7 bases and J dropped 1 base, with 7 bases sitting between them.

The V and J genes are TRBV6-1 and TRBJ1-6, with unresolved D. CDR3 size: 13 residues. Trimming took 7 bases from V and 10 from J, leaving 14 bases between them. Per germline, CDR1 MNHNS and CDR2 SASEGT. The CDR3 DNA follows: TGTGCCAGCAACGTCAATCAGTGGTCACCCCTCCACTTT. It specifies CASNVNQWSPLHF.

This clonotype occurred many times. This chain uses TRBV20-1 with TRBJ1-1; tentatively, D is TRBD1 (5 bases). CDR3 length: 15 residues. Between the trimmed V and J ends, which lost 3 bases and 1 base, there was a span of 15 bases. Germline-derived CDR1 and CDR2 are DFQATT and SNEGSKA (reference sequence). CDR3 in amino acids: CSASLDGARNTEAFF. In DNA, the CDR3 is TGCAGTGCTAGCCTGGATGGGGCCAGGAACACTGAAGCTTTCTTT.

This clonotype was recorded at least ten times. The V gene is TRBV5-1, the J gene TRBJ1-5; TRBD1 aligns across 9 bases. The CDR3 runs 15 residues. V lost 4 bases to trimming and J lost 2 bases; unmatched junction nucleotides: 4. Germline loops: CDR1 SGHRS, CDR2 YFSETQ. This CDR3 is CASSAWTGGNQPQHF. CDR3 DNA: TGCGCCAGCAGCGCCTGGACAGGGGGCAATCAGCCCCAGCATTTT.

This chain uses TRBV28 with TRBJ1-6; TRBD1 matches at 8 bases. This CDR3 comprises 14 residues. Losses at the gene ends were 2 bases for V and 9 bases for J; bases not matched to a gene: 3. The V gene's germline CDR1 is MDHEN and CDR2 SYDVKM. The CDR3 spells CASSLAGQGSPLHF. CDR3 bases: TGTGCCAGCAGTTTAGCAGGACAGGGTTCACCCCTCCACTTT.

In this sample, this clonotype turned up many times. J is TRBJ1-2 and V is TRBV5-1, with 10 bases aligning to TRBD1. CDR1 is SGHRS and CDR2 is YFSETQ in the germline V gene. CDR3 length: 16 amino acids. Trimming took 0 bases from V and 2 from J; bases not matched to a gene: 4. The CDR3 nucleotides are TGCGCCAGCAGCTTGGATCGACAGGGGGCAAACTATGGCTACACCTTC. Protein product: CASSLDRQGANYGYTF.

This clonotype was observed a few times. The CDR3 bases are TGTGCCAGCAGCCGGCGGGGAGAGCTCTGGGAGACCCAGTACTTC. Translation: CASSRRGELWETQYF. The rearrangement links TRBV5-6 to TRBJ2-5; D is possibly TRBD2 (6 bases). The CDR3 runs to 15 residues. Looked up from germline, CDR1 is SGHDT and CDR2 is YYEEEE. V was shortened by 4 bases and J by 5 bases, with 18 bases between the two germline ends.

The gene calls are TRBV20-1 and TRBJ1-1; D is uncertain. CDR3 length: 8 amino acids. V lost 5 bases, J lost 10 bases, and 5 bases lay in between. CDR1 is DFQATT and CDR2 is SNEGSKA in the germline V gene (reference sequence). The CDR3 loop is CSAAGAFF. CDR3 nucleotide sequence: TGCAGTGCTGCAGGAGCTTTCTTT.